What follows describes a single T cell receptor (beta chain). The antigen remains undetermined. Profiled with immunoSEQ multiplex PCR; TCRdb holds only in-frame clones, not every one. The table shows more than 45,000 clones, with about 73% occurring only once. This entry is derived from a study of T cell clones after liver transplantation. Looking at the study overall: HCV positivity affected three of eight recipients; the rest lacked autoimmune or viral indications.

CD3+CD4+ and CD3+CD8+ cells were FACS-sorted from thawed unstimulated PBMCs. Germline-derived CDR1 and CDR2 are MNHNS and SASEGT. V gave up 5 bases and J gave up 8 bases; unmatched junction bases: 9. The CDR3 has 15 amino acids. Study-level points and caveats: Low donor cell numbers restricted donor-reactive repertoire measurement in a couple of subjects.

The chain employs TRBV6-1 and TRBJ2-4, with 10 bases matching TRBD1. Source: CD4+ T cells from blood, taken at the approximately 15-month timepoint. The clonotype comes from a human patient who received a liver transplant. These T cells may partly come from the graft donor. As DNA, the CDR3 is TGTGCCAGCAGTTCCCGACAGGGGGCGGAGGACATTCAGTACTTC. Its protein product is CASSSRQGAEDIQYF.